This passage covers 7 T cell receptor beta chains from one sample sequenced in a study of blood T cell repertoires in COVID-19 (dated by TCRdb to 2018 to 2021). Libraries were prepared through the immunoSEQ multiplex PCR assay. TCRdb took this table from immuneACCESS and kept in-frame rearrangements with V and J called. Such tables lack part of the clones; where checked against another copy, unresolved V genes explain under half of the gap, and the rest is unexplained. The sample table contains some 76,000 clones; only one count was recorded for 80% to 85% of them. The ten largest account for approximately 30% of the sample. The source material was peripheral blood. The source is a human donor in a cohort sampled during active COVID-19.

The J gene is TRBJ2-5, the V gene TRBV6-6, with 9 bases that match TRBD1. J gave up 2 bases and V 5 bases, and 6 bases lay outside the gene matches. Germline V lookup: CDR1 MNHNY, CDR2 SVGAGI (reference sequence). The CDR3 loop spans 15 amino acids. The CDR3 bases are TGTGCCAGCAGTCCCTTGGGGACAGGGCAAGAGACCCAGTACTTC. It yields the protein CASSPLGTGQETQYF.

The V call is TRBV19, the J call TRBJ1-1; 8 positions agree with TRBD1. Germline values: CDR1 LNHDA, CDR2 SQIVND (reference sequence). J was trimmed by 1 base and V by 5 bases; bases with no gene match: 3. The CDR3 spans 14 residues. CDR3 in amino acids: CASSSGTGNTEAFF. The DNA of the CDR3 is TGTGCCAGTAGTTCCGGGACAGGGAACACTGAAGCTTTCTTT. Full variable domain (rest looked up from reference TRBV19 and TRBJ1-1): DGGITQSPKYLFRKEGQNVTLSCEQNLNHDAMYWYRQDPGQGLRLIYYSQIVNDFQKGDIAEGYSVSREKKESFPLTVTSAQKNPTAFYLCASSSGTGNTEAFFGQGTRLTVV.

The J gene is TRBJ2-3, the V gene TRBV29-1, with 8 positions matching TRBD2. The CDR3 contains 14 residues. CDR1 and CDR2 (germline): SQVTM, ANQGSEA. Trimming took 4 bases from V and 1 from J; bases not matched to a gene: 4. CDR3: CSVVLRGGTDTQYF. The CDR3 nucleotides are TGCAGCGTTGTTTTGCGGGGGGGCACAGATACGCAGTATTTT.

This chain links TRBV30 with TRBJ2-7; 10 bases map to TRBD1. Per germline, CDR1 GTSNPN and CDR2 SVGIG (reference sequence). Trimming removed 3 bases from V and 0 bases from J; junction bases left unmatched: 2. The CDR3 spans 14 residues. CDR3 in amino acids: CAWRGQGSSYEQYF. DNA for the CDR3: TGTGCCTGGAGGGGACAGGGGAGCTCCTACGAGCAGTACTTC. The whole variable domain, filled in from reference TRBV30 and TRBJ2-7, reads SQTIHQWPATLVQPVGSPLSLECTVEGTSNPNLYWYRQAAGRGLQLLFYSVGIGQISSEVPQNLSASRPQDRQFILSSKKLLLSDSGFYLCAWRGQGSSYEQYFGPGTRLTVT.

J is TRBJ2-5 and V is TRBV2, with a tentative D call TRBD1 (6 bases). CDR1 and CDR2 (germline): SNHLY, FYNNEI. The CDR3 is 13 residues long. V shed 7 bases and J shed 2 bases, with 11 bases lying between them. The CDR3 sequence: CASNRDIQETQYF. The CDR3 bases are TGTGCCAGCAACCGGGACATTCAAGAGACCCAGTACTTC. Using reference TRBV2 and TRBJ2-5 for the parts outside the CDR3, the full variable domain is EPEVTQTPSHQVTQMGQEVILRCVPISNHLYFYWYRQILGQKVEFLVSFYNNEISEKSEIFDDQFSVERPDGSNFTLKIRSTKLEDSAMYFCASNRDIQETQYFGPGTRLLVL.

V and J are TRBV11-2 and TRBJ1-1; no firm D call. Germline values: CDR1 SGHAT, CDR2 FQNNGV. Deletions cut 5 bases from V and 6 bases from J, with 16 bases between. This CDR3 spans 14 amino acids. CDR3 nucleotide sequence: TGTGCCAGCAGCGAGGGCCCCTCGGATGCTGAAGCTTTCTTT. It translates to CASSEGPSDAEAFF.

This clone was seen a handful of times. The chain's CDR3 is CASSIRRPTYNSPLHF. For the CDR3, the DNA is TGTGCCAGTAGTATCCGCAGGCCCACCTATAATTCACCCCTCCACTTT. V gene TRBV19 combines with J gene TRBJ1-6; no clear D gene. The CDR3 has 16 amino acids. V lost 3 bases to trimming and J lost 2 bases, with 11 bases between them. Germline CDR1 is LNHDA and CDR2 is SQIVND (reference sequence).